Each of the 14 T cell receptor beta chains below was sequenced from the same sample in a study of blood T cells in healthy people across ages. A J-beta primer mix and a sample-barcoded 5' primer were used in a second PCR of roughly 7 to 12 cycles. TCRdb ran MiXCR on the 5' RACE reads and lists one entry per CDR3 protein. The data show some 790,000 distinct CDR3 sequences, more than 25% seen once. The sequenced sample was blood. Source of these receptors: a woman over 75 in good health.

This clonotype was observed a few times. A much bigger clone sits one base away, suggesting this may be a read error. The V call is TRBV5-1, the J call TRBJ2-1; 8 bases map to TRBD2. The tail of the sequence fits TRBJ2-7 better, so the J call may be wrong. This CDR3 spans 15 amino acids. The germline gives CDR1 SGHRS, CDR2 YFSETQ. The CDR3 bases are TGCGCCAGCAGCTTTGACGGGGGGGCTTACAATGAGCAGTACTTC. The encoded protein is CASSFDGGAYNEQYF.

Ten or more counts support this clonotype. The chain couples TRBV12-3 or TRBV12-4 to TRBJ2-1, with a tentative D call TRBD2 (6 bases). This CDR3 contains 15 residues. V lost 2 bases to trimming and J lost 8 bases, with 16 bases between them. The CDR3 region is CASSLFGGYVHEQFF. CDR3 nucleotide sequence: TGTGCCAGCAGTTTATTTGGGGGGTATGTCCATGAGCAGTTCTTC.

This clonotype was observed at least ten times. CDR3 in amino acids: CASSLAPGTQYF. The CDR3 nucleotides read TGTGCCAGCAGCTTAGCCCCGGGCACGCAGTATTTT. This chain joins TRBV7-9 and TRBJ2-3; D is unresolved. Per germline, CDR1 SEHNR and CDR2 FQNEAQ (reference sequence). This CDR3 is 12 amino acids long. V dropped 0 bases and J dropped 9 bases, with 7 bases sitting between them.

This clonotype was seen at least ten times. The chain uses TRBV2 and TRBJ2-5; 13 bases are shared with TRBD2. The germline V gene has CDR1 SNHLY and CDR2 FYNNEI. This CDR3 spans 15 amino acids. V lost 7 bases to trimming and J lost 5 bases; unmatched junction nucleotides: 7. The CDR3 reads CASNRLAGGRETQYF. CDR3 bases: TGTGCCAGCAATCGACTAGCGGGGGGAAGGGAGACCCAGTACTTC.

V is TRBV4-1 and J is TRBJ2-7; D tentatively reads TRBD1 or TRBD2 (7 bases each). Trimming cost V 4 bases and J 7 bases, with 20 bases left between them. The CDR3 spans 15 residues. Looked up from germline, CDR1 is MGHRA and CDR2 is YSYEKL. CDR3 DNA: TGCGCCAGCAGCCCAGGGGGGGGGCATTACAATGAGCAGTACTTC. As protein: CASSPGGGHYNEQYF.

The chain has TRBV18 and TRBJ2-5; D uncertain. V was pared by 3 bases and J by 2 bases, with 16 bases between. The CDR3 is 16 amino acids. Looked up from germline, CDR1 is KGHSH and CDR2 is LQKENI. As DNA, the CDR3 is TGTGCCAGCTCACCGGCTCCTCTGACGGAACAAGAGACCCAGTACTTC. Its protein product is CASSPAPLTEQETQYF. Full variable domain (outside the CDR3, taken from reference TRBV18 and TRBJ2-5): NAGVMQNPRHLVRRRGQEARLRCSPMKGHSHVYWYRQLPEEGLKFMVYLQKENIIDESGMPKERFSAEFPKEGPSILRIQQVVRGDSAAYFCASSPAPLTEQETQYFGPGTRLLVL.

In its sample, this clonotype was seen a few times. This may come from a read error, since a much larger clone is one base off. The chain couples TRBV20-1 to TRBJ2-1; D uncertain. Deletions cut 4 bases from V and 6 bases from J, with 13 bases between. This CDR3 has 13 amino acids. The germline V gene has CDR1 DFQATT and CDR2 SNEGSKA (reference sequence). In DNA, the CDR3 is TGCAGTGCTAAACGGGTGAGCAGCAATGAGCAGTTCTTC. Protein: CSAKRVSSNEQFF.

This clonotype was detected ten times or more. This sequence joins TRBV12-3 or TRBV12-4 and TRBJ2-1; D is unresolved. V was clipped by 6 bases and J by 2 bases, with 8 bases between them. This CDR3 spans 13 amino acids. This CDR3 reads CASSLRTYNEQFF. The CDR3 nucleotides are TGTGCCAGCAGCTTAAGAACCTACAATGAGCAGTTCTTC.

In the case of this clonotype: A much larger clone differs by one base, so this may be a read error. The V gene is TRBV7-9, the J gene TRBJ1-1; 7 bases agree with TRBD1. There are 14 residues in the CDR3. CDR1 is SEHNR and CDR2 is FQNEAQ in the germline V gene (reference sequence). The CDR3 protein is CASSLKDRAAESFF. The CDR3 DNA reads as TGTGCCAGCAGCTTGAAAGACAGGGCGGCTGAATCTTTCTTT.

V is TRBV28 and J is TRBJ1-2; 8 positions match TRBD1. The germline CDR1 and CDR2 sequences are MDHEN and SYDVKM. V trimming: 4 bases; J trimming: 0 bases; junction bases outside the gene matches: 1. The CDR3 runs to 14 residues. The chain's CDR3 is CASSWTGTNYGYTF. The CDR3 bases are TGTGCCAGCAGTTGGACAGGGACTAACTATGGCTACACCTTC.

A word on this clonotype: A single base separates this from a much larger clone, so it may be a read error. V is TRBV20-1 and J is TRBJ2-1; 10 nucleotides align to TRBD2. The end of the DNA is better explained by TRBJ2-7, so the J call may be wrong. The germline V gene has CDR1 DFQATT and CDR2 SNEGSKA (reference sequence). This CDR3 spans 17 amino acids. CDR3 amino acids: CSARASLAGATNNEQYF. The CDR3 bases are TGCAGTGCTAGAGCCTCCCTAGCGGGGGCGACAAACAATGAGCAGTACTTC.

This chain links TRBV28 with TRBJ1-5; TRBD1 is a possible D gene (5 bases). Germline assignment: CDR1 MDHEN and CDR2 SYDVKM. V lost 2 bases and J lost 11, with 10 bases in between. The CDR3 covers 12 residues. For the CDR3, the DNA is TGTGCCAGCAGTTTAGTTTGGGGGTCCCAGCATTTT. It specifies CASSLVWGSQHF.

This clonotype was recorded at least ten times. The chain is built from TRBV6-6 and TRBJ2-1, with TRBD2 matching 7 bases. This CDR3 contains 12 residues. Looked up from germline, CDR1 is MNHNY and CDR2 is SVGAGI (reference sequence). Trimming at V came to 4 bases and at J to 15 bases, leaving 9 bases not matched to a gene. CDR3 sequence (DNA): TGTGCCAGCAGTTCCCGGGAGGCCCAGCGGTTCTTC. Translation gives CASSSREAQRFF.

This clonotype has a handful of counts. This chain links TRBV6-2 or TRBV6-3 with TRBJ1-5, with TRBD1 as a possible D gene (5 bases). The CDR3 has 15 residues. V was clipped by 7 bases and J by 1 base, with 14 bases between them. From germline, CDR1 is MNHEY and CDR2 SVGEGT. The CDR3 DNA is TGTGCCAGCACCCACGGGGGTGTAAGCAATCAGCCCCAGCATTTT. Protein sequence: CASTHGGVSNQPQHF.